A single sample is the source of the 4 T cell receptor beta chains below, sequenced in a study of T cell clonotyping in hematopoietic cell transplantation. Produced via immunoSEQ multiplex PCR; TCRdb's table is partial and in-frame only. Of approximately 41,000 clones listed, 95% are singletons. Sequenced sample: peripheral blood mononuclear cells. The receptor set was obtained from a man aged 25 to 40 in good health. Some clones in this sample may be carry-over from other donors' samples.

The chain is built from TRBV29-1 and TRBJ2-7; 8 bases are shared with TRBD1. Germline values: CDR1 SQVTM, CDR2 ANQGSEA. V dropped 5 bases and J dropped 5; count of bases not matched to a gene: 5. The CDR3 runs to 12 residues. CDR3 DNA: TGCAGCGTTTCAGACAGGGGCCACGAGCAGTACTTC. It is translated as CSVSDRGHEQYF.

The chain has TRBV4-1 and TRBJ1-6; D remains unclear. V was trimmed by 0 bases and J by 1 base, leaving 13 bases between them. Germline V gene data show CDR1 as MGHRA and CDR2 as YSYEKL. The CDR3 length is 18 residues. CDR3 amino acids: CASSQEEGLASYNSPLHF. DNA of the CDR3: TGCGCCAGCAGCCAAGAAGAGGGATTGGCGTCCTATAATTCACCCCTCCACTTT.

This chain joins TRBV5-1 and TRBJ1-1, with unresolved D. Trimming left V 1 base short and J 4 bases short, with 8 bases between. The CDR3 contains 13 residues. The germline V gene has CDR1 SGHRS and CDR2 YFSETQ. The CDR3 DNA is TGCGCCAGCAGCTTGAATTGGGCCACTGAAGCTTTCTTT. It is translated as CASSLNWATEAFF.

This chain links TRBV4-1 with TRBJ2-7; TRBD2 agrees at 13 bases. Germline values: CDR1 MGHRA, CDR2 YSYEKL. CDR3 length equals 16 residues. The J segment lost 5 bases and the V segment lost 6 bases, leaving 10 bases of the junction unmatched. The CDR3 DNA sequence: TGCGCCAGCAGTCGAGCGGGACTAGCGGGGAACCACGAGCAGTACTTC. Its protein product is CASSRAGLAGNHEQYF.